A selection of T cell receptor beta chains follows, all from one sample in a study of cytomegalovirus exposure and HLA in healthy donors. The assay was immunoSEQ multiplex PCR, and TCRdb's table has in-frame clones only and misses some. The sample has a few hundred thousand clones; 80% to 90% are singletons. The material sequenced was PBMCs. The receptors were sampled from a woman aged 18-30 years in good health and CMV-seronegative. Both conserved end residues are part of each CDR3. D genes are given only for firm matches. The size field is filled for only some rows; it gives once, few, many or a size class.

CASSRGQGAYEQYF,TGTGCCAGCAGCCGAGGACAGGGGGCCTACGAGCAGTACTTC,TRBJ2-7,TRBV27,TRBD1,-
CASSPTGAKGSYEQYF,TGCGCCAGCAGCCCGACAGGGGCTAAAGGCTCCTACGAGCAGTACTTC,TRBJ2-7,TRBV4-1,TRBD1,-
CASSREMRESETQYF,TGTGCCAGCAGCCGAGAAATGAGGGAGAGTGAGACCCAGTACTTC,TRBJ2-5,TRBV5-6,-,-
CASPSGEVSDTQYF,TGTGCCAGCCCCTCGGGAGAAGTTTCAGATACGCAGTATTTT,TRBJ2-3,TRBV9,-,-
CAIRQMNTEAFF,TGTGCCATCAGACAGATGAACACTGAAGCTTTCTTT,TRBJ1-1,TRBV7-2,-,-
CASSPSAGYEQYF,TGTGCCAGCAGCCCTAGCGCCGGCTACGAGCAGTACTTC,TRBJ2-7,TRBV6-6,-,-
CASSSGTSGSHEQFF,TGTGCCAGCAGCTCCGGGACTAGCGGGAGCCATGAGCAGTTCTTC,TRBJ2-1,TRBV5-6,TRBD2,-
CAHGGNEQFF,TGTGCCCACGGGGGAAATGAGCAGTTCTTC,TRBJ2-1,TRBV7-4,-,-
CASSVKGGVAEAFF,TGTGCCAGCAGTGTAAAGGGGGGGGTTGCTGAAGCTTTCTTT,TRBJ1-1,TRBV2,-,-
CASRYGTDNQPQHF,TGCGCCAGCAGATACGGGACAGACAATCAGCCCCAGCATTTT,TRBJ1-5,TRBV23-1,TRBD1,-
CASSFLTGELFF,TGTGCCAGCAGCTTCCTGACCGGGGAGCTGTTTTTT,TRBJ2-2,TRBV11-1,-,-
CASSPGDRGTGELFF,TGTGCCAGCAGTCCCGGGGATAGAGGGACCGGGGAGCTGTTTTTT,TRBJ2-2,TRBV28,-,-
CASSSARGRSTDTQYF,TGTGCCAGCAGTTCCGCCAGGGGGCGGAGCACAGATACGCAGTATTTT,TRBJ2-3,TRBV6-5,TRBD1,-
CASSLGQGAGLFF,TGTGCCAGCAGCCTAGGACAGGGGGCAGGACTGTTTTTT,TRBJ1-4,TRBV7-9,TRBD1,-
CASGSTSGISYEQYF,TGTGCCAGCGGCTCGACTAGCGGGATCTCCTACGAGCAGTACTTC,TRBJ2-7,TRBV6-4,TRBD2,-
CASKLQGGPYEQYF,TGTGCCAGCAAGCTACAGGGGGGCCCGTACGAGCAGTACTTC,TRBJ2-7,TRBV7-9,TRBD1,-
CASSLVGGAQQFF,TGTGCCAGCAGCTTGGTTGGCGGGGCCCAGCAGTTCTTC,TRBJ2-1,TRBV5-8,-,-
CASNRQGEYEQYF,TGTGCCAGCAACAGACAGGGAGAGTACGAGCAGTACTTC,TRBJ2-7,TRBV28,TRBD1,-
CASSAVGGPQSEQFF,TGTGCCAGCAGCGCAGTGGGGGGGCCTCAATCCGAGCAGTTCTTC,TRBJ2-1,TRBV9,-,-
CASSAGGTSNQPQHF,TGTGCCAGCAGCGCAGGAGGGACTTCCAATCAGCCCCAGCATTTT,TRBJ1-5,TRBV9,-,few
CASSPDGGLLSTEAFF,TGTGCCAGCTCACCCGACGGGGGGCTGTTGAGCACTGAAGCTTTCTTT,TRBJ1-1,TRBV18,-,-
CASSLSRGGTEAFF,TGTGCCAGCAGTTTATCGCGGGGGGGCACTGAAGCTTTCTTT,TRBJ1-1,TRBV27,-,-